These 20 T cell receptor beta chains were all obtained from the same sample, sequenced in a study of cytomegalovirus exposure and HLA in healthy donors. 60 Vbeta and 13 Jbeta primers were used in PCR. Profiled with immunoSEQ multiplex PCR; TCRdb holds only in-frame clones, not every one. The sample consists of about 160,000 clones, approximately 76% of them appearing once. Source material: PBMCs. These receptors were taken from a man between 60 and 75 years old in good health and CMV-seronegative.

V usage is TRBV5-1 and J usage is TRBJ2-2; 8 nucleotides match TRBD1. The J segment lost 5 bases and the V segment lost 4 bases, leaving 7 bases of the junction unmatched. The germline V gene encodes CDR1 SGHRS and CDR2 YFSETQ. The CDR3 has 15 residues. The CDR3 sequence: CASSVLGQGTGELFF. In nucleotides, the CDR3 is TGCGCCAGCAGCGTACTAGGACAGGGAACCGGGGAGCTGTTTTTT.

The chain employs TRBV5-4 and TRBJ2-5; 12 positions match TRBD1. The germline CDR1 and CDR2 sequences are SGHNT and YYREEE (reference sequence). The CDR3 spans 16 residues. The trim removed 4 bases at V and 5 bases at J, leaving 9 bases unmatched. CDR3 amino acids: CASSPRGQGAGETQYF. CDR3 nucleotides: TGTGCCAGCAGCCCCCGGGGACAGGGGGCGGGTGAGACCCAGTACTTC.

V is TRBV9 and J is TRBJ2-7; D call uncertain. CDR3 length: 14 residues. Germline V gene data show CDR1 as SGDLS and CDR2 as YYNGEE. V was clipped by 0 bases and J by 3 bases, with 10 bases between them. The CDR3 sequence is CASSVAGQIYEQYF. CDR3 nucleotide sequence: TGTGCCAGCAGCGTAGCAGGCCAAATCTACGAGCAGTACTTC.

The J gene is TRBJ1-3, the V gene TRBV7-9; D not resolved. Trimming removed 1 base at V and 4 bases at J, with 5 bases between. This CDR3 has 13 residues. Germline V gene data show CDR1 as SEHNR and CDR2 as FQNEAQ (reference sequence). This CDR3 reads CASSLEQGNTIYF. DNA of the CDR3: TGTGCCAGCAGCTTAGAACAAGGAAACACCATATATTTT.

This rearrangement joins TRBV28 to TRBJ2-1, with D tentatively TRBD2 (6 bases). The CDR3 loop spans 13 amino acids. The germline V gene has CDR1 MDHEN and CDR2 SYDVKM. Trimming removed 5 bases from V and 3 bases from J, with 8 bases in between. The CDR3 loop reads CASSHGGYNEQFF. The CDR3 DNA reads TGTGCCAGCAGTCACGGGGGCTACAATGAGCAGTTCTTC.

The chain employs TRBV19 and TRBJ2-5, with a possible D match to TRBD1 (6 bases). The CDR3 has 14 residues. Germline CDR1 reads LNHDA; CDR2 reads SQIVND (reference sequence). V lost 4 bases, J lost 1 base, and 10 bases lay in between. The DNA of the CDR3 is TGTGCCAGTAGTAAGCAGGGGTTCCAAGAGACCCAGTACTTC. This gives the protein CASSKQGFQETQYF. The variable domain in full, with the rest retrieved from reference TRBV19 and TRBJ2-5, is DGGITQSPKYLFRKEGQNVTLSCEQNLNHDAMYWYRQDPGQGLRLIYYSQIVNDFQKGDIAEGYSVSREKKESFPLTVTSAQKNPTAFYLCASSKQGFQETQYFGPGTRLLVL.

The rearrangement uses TRBV15 and TRBJ2-5; D perhaps matches TRBD2 (6 bases). Germline loops: CDR1 LNHNV, CDR2 YYDKDF (reference sequence). There are 14 residues in the CDR3. V shed 5 bases and J shed 2 bases, with 12 bases lying between them. The CDR3 DNA sequence: TGTGCCACCAGCGGGGGAGGCGAACAAGAGACCCAGTACTTC. As protein: CATSGGGEQETQYF.

As to this clone: At one boundary the junction diverges from the germline segment, which might be a read error. The chain is built from TRBV6-4 and TRBJ2-5; 9 positions agree with TRBD1. Per the germline V gene, CDR1 is MRHNA and CDR2 is SNTAGT. CDR3 length equals 16 residues. The CDR3, as DNA: TGTGCCGGCAGTGAACTAGCCGGGACAGGGTGGGAGACCCAGTACTTC. Encoded protein: CAGSELAGTGWETQYF.

The rearrangement links TRBV19 to TRBJ1-1; no definite D call. CDR1 is LNHDA and CDR2 is SQIVND in the germline V gene (reference sequence). V shed 8 bases and J shed 3 bases, with 22 bases lying between them. The CDR3 consists of 16 residues. CDR3 nucleotides: TGTGCCAGTGCCCTAGGCCCAGTCAGAGGATACACTGAAGCTTTCTTT. Encoded protein: CASALGPVRGYTEAFF.

Notes on this clone: Germline and junction disagree at one end, which may indicate a read error. The chain couples TRBV7-9 to TRBJ2-7, with D possibly TRBD1 on 6 matching bases. This CDR3 contains 14 residues. Germline V gene sequence: CDR1 SEHNR, CDR2 FQNEAQ (reference sequence). The CDR3 DNA follows: TGTTCCAGCAGCCCGGCTGACAGGTCGGGCGAGCAGTACTTC. Its translation: CSSSPADRSGEQYF.

The J gene is TRBJ2-6, the V gene TRBV19; tentatively, D is TRBD1 (6 bases). The CDR3 spans 20 residues. CDR1 is LNHDA, CDR2 SQIVND, per germline (reference sequence). Trimming shortened V by 5 bases and J by 2 bases, and 25 bases separated the two germline ends. The CDR3 protein is CASSSSGARVLVAGANVLTF. CDR3 sequence (DNA): TGTGCCAGTAGTTCCTCAGGGGCGCGTGTTCTGGTGGCTGGGGCCAACGTCCTGACTTTC.

The chain uses TRBV2 and TRBJ1-1, with 9 positions matching TRBD1. The CDR3 runs to 14 residues. Trimming removed 0 bases from V and 11 bases from J; junction bases left unmatched: 7. The germline CDR1 and CDR2 sequences are SNHLY and FYNNEI. For the CDR3, the DNA is TGTGCCAGCAGTGAAGCGAGGACAGGGGCTCGGGCTTTCTTT. It translates to CASSEARTGARAFF.

This clone was seen a few times. J is TRBJ2-7 and V is TRBV5-1; 10 positions match TRBD2. From germline, CDR1 is SGHRS and CDR2 YFSETQ. J was trimmed by 3 bases and V by 4 bases; bases with no gene match: 1. CDR3 length equals 13 residues. This CDR3 is CASSPSGSYEQYF. CDR3 nucleotide sequence: TGCGCCAGCAGCCCTAGCGGGAGCTACGAGCAGTACTTC.

Note on this clone: The identical CDR3 is also encoded by other nucleotide sequences in the sample. The chain couples TRBV5-1 to TRBJ1-6; 7 nucleotides align to TRBD1. Germline V CDR1 and CDR2: SGHRS, YFSETQ. V lost 4 bases to trimming and J lost 5 bases; unmatched junction nucleotides: 6. The CDR3 sequence is 15 residues long. The CDR3 DNA is TGCGCCAGCAGCCGAGACAGGGCTGATAATTCACCCCTCCACTTT. Translating it yields CASSRDRADNSPLHF.

A few counts support this clone. The chain employs TRBV7-9 and TRBJ2-7; tentatively, D is TRBD1 (5 bases). Trimming took off 1 base at V and 2 bases at J, with 12 bases between the two ends. Germline CDR1 SEHNR, CDR2 FQNEAQ (reference sequence). This CDR3 comprises 15 residues. The DNA for the CDR3 is TGTGCCAGCAGCTTAGGGTCAGGGTCCGCCTACGAGCAGTACTTC. It encodes CASSLGSGSAYEQYF.

This clone has just a few counts. The chain is built from TRBV12-5 and TRBJ2-7; 7 bases line up with TRBD1. The CDR3 has 17 amino acids. Looked up from germline, CDR1 is LGHNT and CDR2 is FRNRAP. V lost 0 bases and J lost 3; bases outside the gene matches: 11. The CDR3: CASGLVLDGAGGYEQYF. As DNA, the CDR3 is TGTGCTAGTGGTTTGGTTTTAGATGGGGCAGGGGGCTACGAGCAGTACTTC.

This chain uses TRBV6-1 with TRBJ2-5; 7 nucleotides agree with TRBD2. The CDR3 is 16 residues long. The trim removed 1 base at V and 7 bases at J, leaving 12 bases unmatched. In germline, CDR1 is MNHNS, CDR2 SASEGT. The CDR3 here is CASSEEGSGYVATQYF. The CDR3 DNA is TGTGCCAGCAGTGAAGAGGGTAGCGGGTACGTGGCGACCCAGTACTTC.

J is TRBJ2-3 and V is TRBV2, with TRBD2 identical over 14 bases. The CDR3 loop spans 14 amino acids. V shed 6 bases and J 11 bases; nucleotides not matched to a gene: 7. Per germline, CDR1 SNHLY and CDR2 FYNNEI. CDR3 bases: TGTGCCAGCAGCGGGACTAGCGGGAGTCCTCGGCAGTATTTT. Translation: CASSGTSGSPRQYF.

The chain has TRBV6-4 and TRBJ2-7; weak D call: TRBD1 (6 bases). There are 14 residues in the CDR3. Germline lookup yields CDR1 MRHNA and CDR2 SNTAGT. The V end lost 2 bases, the J end lost 6 bases, and 14 bases lay between the germline ends. This CDR3 reads CASSDTGFSAEQYF. The CDR3 nucleotides are TGTGCCAGCAGTGACACAGGGTTTAGCGCCGAGCAGTACTTC.

A word on this clone: Mismatch with germline at one junction end may stem from a read error. CDR3 sequence: CSSSPRDSPVNEQFF. CDR3 DNA: TGTTCCAGCAGCCCTCGGGACTCCCCGGTCAATGAGCAGTTCTTC. This chain joins TRBV7-9 and TRBJ2-1; D may be TRBD2 (6 bases). This CDR3 region has 15 residues. Germline-derived CDR1 and CDR2 are SEHNR and FQNEAQ (reference sequence). The entire variable domain, with the rest obtained from reference TRBV7-9 and TRBJ2-1, is as follows: DTGVSQNPRHKITKRGQNVTFRCDPISEHNRLYWYRQTLGQGPEFLTYFQNEAQLEKSRLLSDRFSAERPKGSFSTLEIQRTEQGDSAMYLCSSSPRDSPVNEQFFGPGTRLTVL.